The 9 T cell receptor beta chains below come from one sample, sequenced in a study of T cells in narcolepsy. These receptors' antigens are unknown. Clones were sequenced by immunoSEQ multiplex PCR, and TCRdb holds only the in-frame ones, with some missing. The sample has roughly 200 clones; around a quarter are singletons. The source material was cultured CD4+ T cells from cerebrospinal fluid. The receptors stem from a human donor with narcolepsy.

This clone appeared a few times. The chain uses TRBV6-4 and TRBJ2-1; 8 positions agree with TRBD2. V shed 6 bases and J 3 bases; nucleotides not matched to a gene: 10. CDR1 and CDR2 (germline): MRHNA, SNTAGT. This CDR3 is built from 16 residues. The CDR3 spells CASRPIAGTFYNEQFF. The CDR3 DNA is TGTGCCAGCAGACCTATAGCGGGGACCTTCTACAATGAGCAGTTCTTC.

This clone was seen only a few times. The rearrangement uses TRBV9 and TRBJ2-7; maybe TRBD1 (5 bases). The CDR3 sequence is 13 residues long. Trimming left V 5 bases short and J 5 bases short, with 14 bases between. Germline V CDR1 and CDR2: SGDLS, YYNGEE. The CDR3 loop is CASSTPGKHEQYF. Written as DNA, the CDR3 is TGTGCCAGCAGTACCCCAGGGAAACACGAGCAGTACTTC. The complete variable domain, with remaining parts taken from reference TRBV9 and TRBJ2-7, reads DSGVTQTPKHLITATGQRVTLRCSPRSGDLSVYWYQQSLDQGLQFLIQYYNGEERAKGNILERFSAQQFPDLHSELNLSSLELGDSALYFCASSTPGKHEQYFGPGTRLTVT.

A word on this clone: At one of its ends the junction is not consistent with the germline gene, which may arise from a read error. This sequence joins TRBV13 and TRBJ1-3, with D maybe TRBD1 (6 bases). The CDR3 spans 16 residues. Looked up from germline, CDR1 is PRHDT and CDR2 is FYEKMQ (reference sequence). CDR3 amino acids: CASTLGTPYRGNTLYF. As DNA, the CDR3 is TGTGCCAGCACCTTAGGGACACCCTACCGTGGAAACACCTTATATTTT.

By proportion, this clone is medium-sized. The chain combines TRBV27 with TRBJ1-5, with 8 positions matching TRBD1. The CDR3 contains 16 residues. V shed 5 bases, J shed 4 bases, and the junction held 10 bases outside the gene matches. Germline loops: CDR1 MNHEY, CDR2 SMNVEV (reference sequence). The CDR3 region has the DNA TGTGCCAGCAGTGCCTGGACAGGGTCAGGTAATCAGCCCCAGCATTTT. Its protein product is CASSAWTGSGNQPQHF.

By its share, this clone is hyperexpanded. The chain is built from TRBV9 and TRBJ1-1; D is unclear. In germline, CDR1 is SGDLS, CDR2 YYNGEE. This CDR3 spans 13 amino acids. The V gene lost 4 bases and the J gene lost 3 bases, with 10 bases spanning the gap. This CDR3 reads CASSPGDDTEAFF. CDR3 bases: TGTGCCAGCAGCCCAGGTGACGACACTGAAGCTTTCTTT.

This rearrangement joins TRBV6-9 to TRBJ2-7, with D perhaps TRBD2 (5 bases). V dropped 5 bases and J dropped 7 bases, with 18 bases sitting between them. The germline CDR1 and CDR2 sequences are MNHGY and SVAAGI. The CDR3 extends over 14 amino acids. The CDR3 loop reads CASSLMRASEEQYF. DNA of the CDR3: TGTGCCAGCAGTCTCATGAGGGCAAGTGAGGAGCAGTACTTC.

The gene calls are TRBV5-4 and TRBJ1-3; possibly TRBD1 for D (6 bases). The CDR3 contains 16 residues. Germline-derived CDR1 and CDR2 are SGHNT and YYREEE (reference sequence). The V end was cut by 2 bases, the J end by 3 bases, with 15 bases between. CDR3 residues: CASSLGTPYRGNTIYF. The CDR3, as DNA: TGTGCCAGCAGCTTAGGGACACCCTACCGTGGAAACACCATATATTTT.

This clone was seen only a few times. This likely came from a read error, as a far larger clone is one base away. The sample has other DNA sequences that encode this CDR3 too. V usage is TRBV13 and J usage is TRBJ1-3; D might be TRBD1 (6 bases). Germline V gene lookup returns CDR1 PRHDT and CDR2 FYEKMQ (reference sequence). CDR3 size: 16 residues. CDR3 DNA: TGTGTCAGCAGCTTAGGGACACCCTACCGTGGAAACACCATATATTTT. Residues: CVSSLGTPYRGNTIYF.

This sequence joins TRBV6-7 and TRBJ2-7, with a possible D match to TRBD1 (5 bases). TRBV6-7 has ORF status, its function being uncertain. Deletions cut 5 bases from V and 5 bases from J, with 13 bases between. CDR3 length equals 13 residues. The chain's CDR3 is CASSTPGKHEQYF. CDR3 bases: TGTGCCAGCAGTACCCCAGGGAAACACGAGCAGTACTTC.